Listed below are T cell receptor beta chains from one sample, sequenced in a study of T cells in Graves' hyperthyroidism and ophthalmopathy. TCRdb called the multiplex PCR reads again in MiXCR, with one record for every CDR3 protein. The sample contains 300,000 to 450,000 distinct CDR3 sequences, about 13% of which appear only once. What was sequenced was blood. These receptors were obtained from a woman aged 18 to 35 with Graves' hyperthyroidism. The CDR3 runs from the conserved cysteine through the conserved F or W. A D gene is named only where the DNA matches it firmly. Clone sizes are given selectively: once, few, many, or a class where the clone is expanded.

v_call	clone_size	j_call	d_call	cdr3_aa	cdr3_nt
TRBV12-3/TRBV12-4	many	TRBJ2-1	NA	CASSFRRAVEQFF	TGTGCCAGCAGTTTTCGGAGAGCGGTTGAGCAGTTCTTC
TRBV30	NA	TRBJ1-2	NA	CAWRDKGPPGSGYTF	TGTGCCTGGAGGGATAAGGGACCCCCCGGTAGTGGCTACACCTTC
TRBV28	many	TRBJ2-6	NA	CASSPGPIAGANVLTF	TGTGCCAGCAGTCCGGGACCAATCGCTGGGGCCAACGTCCTGACTTTC
TRBV19	many	TRBJ1-5	NA	CASSMTTRRYSNQPQHF	TGTGCCAGTAGTATGACCACACGTAGATATAGCAATCAGCCCCAGCATTTT
TRBV5-1	many	TRBJ1-4	NA	CASSTSPTEVNEKLFF	TGCGCCAGCAGCACCTCCCCGACGGAGGTTAATGAAAAACTGTTTTTT
TRBV6-2/TRBV6-3	many	TRBJ1-1	TRBD1	CASSPAGDSRGQNEAFF	TGTGCCAGCAGTCCCGCGGGGGACAGCCGGGGCCAGAACGAAGCTTTCTTT
TRBV12-3/TRBV12-4	many	TRBJ1-2	TRBD1	CASSLGTALYGYTF	TGTGCCAGCAGTCTCGGGACAGCCCTCTATGGCTACACCTTC
TRBV16	NA	TRBJ1-5	NA	CASTTSHRGTGNQPQHF	TGTGCCAGCACCACAAGTCACCGGGGGACTGGCAATCAGCCCCAGCATTTT
TRBV30	many	TRBJ1-1	NA	CAWSGAVGWLAFF	TGTGCCTGGAGTGGGGCGGTGGGTTGGCTAGCTTTCTTT
TRBV20-1	many	TRBJ2-1	TRBD2	CSARTAQGLAGGNEQFF	TGCAGTGCTAGAACAGCCCAGGGACTAGCGGGAGGGAATGAGCAGTTCTTC
TRBV7-2	many	TRBJ2-7	NA	CASRTAGQSSYEQYF	TGTGCCAGCAGAACCGCGGGACAGAGCTCCTACGAGCAGTACTTC
TRBV9	NA	TRBJ1-1	NA	CASSEHHRALNTEAFF	TGTGCCAGCAGCGAGCACCACAGGGCCCTGAACACTGAAGCTTTCTTT
TRBV12-3/TRBV12-4	NA	TRBJ1-4	NA	CASRLTELNEKLFF	TGTGCCAGCAGGTTGACGGAGCTTAATGAAAAACTGTTTTTT
TRBV5-1	NA	TRBJ1-1	TRBD1	CASSLRQGTNTEAFF	TGCGCCAGCAGCCTCCGACAGGGGACGAACACTGAAGCTTTCTTT
TRBV4-3	few	TRBJ2-3	TRBD2	CASSPSRGVSDTQYF	TGCGCCAGCAGCCCATCCCGGGGGGTCTCAGATACGCAGTATTTT
TRBV28	many	TRBJ2-3	NA	CASLNGGYTDTQYF	TGTGCCAGTCTTAACGGGGGTTACACAGATACGCAGTATTTT
TRBV19	many	TRBJ2-2	TRBD2	CASSPAGVTNTGELFF	TGTGCCAGTAGTCCGGCGGGGGTGACGAACACCGGGGAGCTGTTTTTT
TRBV5-1	NA	TRBJ1-1	NA	CASSDGGENTEAFF	TGCGCCAGCAGCGATGGTGGGGAGAACACTGAAGCTTTCTTT
TRBV12-3/TRBV12-4	many	TRBJ1-1	NA	CASSHTVDTEAFF	TGTGCCAGCAGTCATACAGTGGACACTGAAGCTTTCTTT
TRBV3-1	many	TRBJ1-2	NA	CASSQFGGEHFGYTF	TGTGCCAGCAGCCAATTTGGCGGGGAGCATTTTGGCTACACCTTC
TRBV20-1	NA	TRBJ1-4	NA	CSARTTGGINEKLFF	TGCAGTGCCCGAACAACCGGGGGGATTAATGAAAAACTGTTTTTT
TRBV11-1	many	TRBJ2-1	TRBD2	CASSLGPGLAGPSSYNEQFF	TGTGCCAGCAGCTTAGGCCCGGGACTAGCGGGCCCGAGCTCCTACAATGAGCAGTTCTTC
TRBV9	NA	TRBJ2-1	TRBD2	CASSSRIGTSGDNEQFF	TGTGCCAGCAGCTCCCGTATCGGGACTAGCGGGGACAATGAGCAGTTCTTC
TRBV7-9	many	TRBJ1-2	NA	CASSFRADNGYTF	TGTGCCAGCAGCTTTAGGGCGGATAATGGCTACACCTTC
TRBV4-3	NA	TRBJ2-3	NA	CASSQQGRSTDTQYF	TGCGCCAGCAGCCAACAGGGAAGGAGCACAGATACGCAGTATTTT
TRBV20-1	many	TRBJ2-3	TRBD1	CSARPGQPSTDTQYF	TGCAGTGCTAGACCGGGACAGCCGAGCACAGATACGCAGTATTTT
TRBV4-3	many	TRBJ1-1	NA	CASRIGPNMNTEAFF	TGCGCCAGCAGAATTGGGCCAAACATGAACACTGAAGCTTTCTTT
TRBV5-1	many	TRBJ2-1	TRBD2	CASSRTSGFSYNEQFF	TGCGCCAGCTCCCGGACTAGCGGGTTCTCCTACAATGAGCAGTTCTTC
TRBV28	many	TRBJ1-5	NA	CASSSAGVKQPQHF	TGTGCCAGCAGCTCTGCAGGAGTGAAGCAGCCCCAGCATTTT
TRBV20-1	NA	TRBJ2-3	TRBD2	CSATPELAGAVDTQYF	TGCAGTGCTACGCCAGAACTAGCGGGAGCGGTAGATACGCAGTATTTT
TRBV11-3	NA	TRBJ2-6	NA	CASSSGGTSSGANVLTF	TGTGCCAGCAGCTCTGGCGGGACGAGCTCTGGGGCCAACGTCCTGACTTTC
TRBV29-1	many	TRBJ1-1	NA	CSVKGRGTEAFF	TGCAGCGTTAAGGGTCGGGGCACTGAAGCTTTCTTT
TRBV28	many	TRBJ2-1	NA	CASSLMVAGQHYNEQFF	TGTGCCAGCAGTTTGATGGTGGCGGGACAGCACTACAATGAGCAGTTCTTC
TRBV28	few	TRBJ1-3	NA	CASSLKGTPGNTIYF	TGTGCCAGCAGTTTGAAAGGGACCCCTGGAAACACCATATATTTT
TRBV28	many	TRBJ2-7	NA	CASSFMVLDRTYEQYF	TGTGCCAGCAGTTTTATGGTTCTCGACAGAACCTACGAGCAGTACTTC
TRBV3-1	many	TRBJ2-1	NA	CASSLGTLLSNEQFF	TGTGCCAGCAGCCTCGGGACCTTATTATCCAATGAGCAGTTCTTC
TRBV3-1	few	TRBJ2-1	TRBD2	CASSTKPTSPNEQFF	TGTGCCAGCAGCACGAAACCGACTAGCCCCAATGAGCAGTTCTTC
TRBV2	many	TRBJ1-5	NA	CASSESSFNQPQHF	TGTGCCAGCAGTGAGAGTAGCTTCAATCAGCCCCAGCATTTT
TRBV20-1	NA	TRBJ2-5	TRBD2	CSARDRGRPAWTQYF	TGCAGTGCTAGAGATCGCGGGAGGCCCGCTTGGACCCAGTACTTC
TRBV28	many	TRBJ1-2	NA	CASSSSGAGYGYTF	TGTGCCAGCAGCTCGTCAGGGGCGGGCTATGGCTACACCTTC
TRBV28	NA	TRBJ2-7	TRBD2	CASSSPLAGRNNEQYF	TGTGCCAGCAGTTCCCCGCTAGCGGGACGGAACAATGAGCAGTACTTC
TRBV5-1	many	TRBJ1-1	NA	CASSFRGFSTEAFF	TGCGCCAGCAGCTTCCGGGGTTTCAGCACTGAAGCTTTCTTT
TRBV6-1	few	TRBJ2-5	NA	CASGPYRDLGYF	TGTGCCAGCGGACCTTACAGGGACCTGGGGTACTTC
TRBV14	few	TRBJ1-4	TRBD1	CASSLQYRQGYEKLFF	TGTGCCAGCAGCTTACAATATCGACAGGGGTACGAAAAACTGTTTTTT
TRBV24-1	many	TRBJ1-2	TRBD1	CATSDDREGYTF	TGTGCCACCAGTGATGACAGGGAGGGCTACACCTTC
TRBV28	few	TRBJ1-6	TRBD1	CASSLRGGLNSPLHF	TGTGCCAGTAGTCTCAGGGGGGGCCTAAATTCACCCCTCCACTTT
TRBV14	NA	TRBJ2-5	TRBD2	CASSQGLTSGDQETQYF	TGTGCCAGCAGCCAAGGTCTGACTAGCGGAGACCAAGAGACCCAGTACTTC
TRBV7-9	many	TRBJ2-2	TRBD2	CASSPLAGAITGELFF	TGTGCCAGCAGCCCGCTAGCGGGAGCGATCACCGGGGAGCTGTTTTTT
TRBV9	NA	TRBJ2-2	TRBD1	CASSARDRGTPGELFF	TGTGCCAGCAGCGCAAGGGACAGGGGAACCCCCGGGGAGCTGTTTTTT
TRBV29-1	NA	TRBJ2-7	NA	CSVESVTYEQYF	TGCAGCGTTGAGTCCGTAACCTACGAGCAGTACTTC
TRBV6-1	NA	TRBJ2-2	NA	CASSDGGTDTGELFF	TGTGCCAGCAGTGATGGGGGCACGGACACCGGGGAGCTGTTTTTT
TRBV7-9	many	TRBJ2-7	TRBD1	CASSQDRVSYEQYF	TGTGCCAGCAGCCAGGACAGGGTTTCCTACGAGCAGTACTTC
TRBV28	many	TRBJ1-5	NA	CASSLGRFNQPQHF	TGTGCCAGCAGTTTGGGACGGTTCAATCAGCCCCAGCATTTT
TRBV5-5	many	TRBJ2-3	TRBD2	CASSRGLAADTQYF	TGTGCCAGCAGCCGGGGACTAGCGGCAGATACGCAGTATTTT
TRBV7-8	many	TRBJ2-1	TRBD2	CASSPRTSGGVSYNEQFF	TGTGCCAGCAGCCCACGGACTAGCGGGGGGGTTTCCTACAATGAGCAGTTCTTC
TRBV12-3/TRBV12-4	many	TRBJ2-5	NA	CASSLGNQRETQYF	TGTGCCAGCAGTTTAGGGAACCAGAGGGAGACCCAGTACTTC
TRBV20-1	many	TRBJ1-3	NA	CSARAGSFPGNTIYF	TGCAGTGCTAGAGCGGGCAGCTTCCCTGGAAACACCATATATTTT